A single sample gave rise to the 4 T cell receptor beta chains below, sequenced in a study of technical replicates of blood from a handful of donors. Libraries were prepared by immunoSEQ multiplex PCR; TCRdb keeps only in-frame clonotypes and omits some of them. The table lists more than 13,000 clones, 60% to 80% of them singletons. Sequencing was done on a sample of PBMCs. These receptors were collected from a human donor in good health.

This chain links TRBV30 with TRBJ1-2, with D hard to call. This CDR3 region has 13 residues. Trimming pared 4 bases from V and 3 bases from J, leaving 12 bases between. The germline gives CDR1 GTSNPN, CDR2 SVGIG (reference sequence). The CDR3 sequence is CAWTDGNYYGYTF. The CDR3 coding sequence is TGTGCCTGGACCGACGGGAATTACTATGGCTACACCTTC.

This clone was seen once. This chain uses TRBV5-4 with TRBJ1-2; 7 nucleotides align to TRBD1. In germline, CDR1 is SGHNT, CDR2 YYREEE (reference sequence). The V gene end was trimmed by 1 base and the J gene end by 4 bases; junction bases not matched to a gene: 4. CDR3 size: 14 residues. The CDR3 spells CASSLRGLGYGYTF. DNA of the CDR3: TGTGCCAGCAGCTTGAGGGGGCTAGGCTATGGCTACACCTTC.

This clone was counted only a few times. The CDR3 coding sequence is TGTGCCAGCAGCCGAGAGGCAGCGGGCTACACCTTC. The encoded protein is CASSREAAGYTF. The rearrangement joins TRBV11-2 to TRBJ1-2; D call uncertain. The CDR3 is 12 amino acids. Germline lookup yields CDR1 SGHAT and CDR2 FQNNGV. V lost 5 bases, J lost 8 bases, and 12 bases lay in between.

This chain links TRBV14 with TRBJ2-1, with 7 bases aligning to TRBD2. V was pared by 1 base and J by 15 bases, with 6 bases of the junction left unmatched. The CDR3 is 12 amino acids. Germline lookup yields CDR1 SGHDN and CDR2 FVKESK. CDR3 sequence reads: CASSQVGGGVFF. Here the CDR3 DNA reads TGTGCCAGCAGCCAAGTTGGTGGGGGGGTGTTCTTC. Combining the CDR3 with reference TRBV14 and TRBJ2-1 gives the whole variable domain EAGVTQFPSHSVIEKGQTVTLRCDPISGHDNLYWYRRVMGKEIKFLLHFVKESKQDESGMPNNRFLAERTGGTYSTLKVQPAELEDSGVYFCASSQVGGGVFFGPGTRLTVL.